The next 6 T cell receptor beta chains were all read from a single sample in a study of shared clonotypes between healthy human individuals. TCRdb's table, derived via immunoSEQ multiplex PCR, lists solely in-frame clones and lacks some. The table lists 1.5 million to 2.5 million clones, about 95% of them singletons. CD45RO-negative, CCR7-selected cells formed the naive CD8 fraction, which excluded terminally differentiated effector memory CD45RA+ cells. The material sequenced was naive CD8+ T cells sorted from blood. These receptors were obtained from a man younger than 35 in good health.

The chain recombines TRBV4-3 with TRBJ2-1; 7 nucleotides align to TRBD2. J lost 8 bases, V lost 0 bases, and 16 bases had no gene match. The germline gives CDR1 LGHNA, CDR2 YSLEER. The CDR3 length is 18 residues. The CDR3: CASSQDHWRETPPDEQFF. CDR3 in DNA: TGCGCCAGCAGCCAAGATCATTGGCGGGAGACCCCCCCTGATGAGCAGTTCTTC.

Comment on this clone: The same CDR3 also results from other DNA sequences found in this sample. The rearrangement uses TRBV28 and TRBJ2-3; perhaps TRBD2 as D (5 bases). Trimming took 6 bases from V and 1 from J, leaving 11 bases between them. Germline loops: CDR1 MDHEN, CDR2 SYDVKM. The CDR3 runs 14 residues. CDR3 sequence (DNA): TGTGCCAGCAGCCCTGTCGGGGGCACAGATACGCAGTATTTT. Translation: CASSPVGGTDTQYF.

This sequence joins TRBV29-1 and TRBJ2-3; 15 bases are shared with TRBD2. J was trimmed by 0 bases and V by 6 bases; bases with no gene match: 7. Germline values: CDR1 SQVTM, CDR2 ANQGSEA. The CDR3 length is 17 residues. CDR3 loop: CSVAGTSGGYSTDTQYF. CDR3 coding DNA: TGCAGCGTGGCCGGGACTAGCGGGGGGTACAGCACAGATACGCAGTATTTT.

The gene calls are TRBV4-1 and TRBJ1-6; D ambiguous. The CDR3 loop spans 15 amino acids. The V end lost 4 bases, the J end lost 9 bases, and 16 bases lay between the germline ends. Germline values: CDR1 MGHRA, CDR2 YSYEKL. CDR3 DNA sequence: TGCGCCAGCAGCCCCGTGGGAGGGTATGGTTCACCCCTCCACTTT. It translates to CASSPVGGYGSPLHF.

This clone was observed once. The chain couples TRBV7-2 to TRBJ2-2; D is undetermined. The V gene lost 8 bases and the J gene lost 3 bases, with 13 bases spanning the gap. Germline V CDR1 and CDR2: SGHTA, FQGNSA. There are 14 residues in the CDR3. This CDR3 is CASHPIRYTGELFF. CDR3 coding DNA: TGTGCCAGCCACCCTATCCGGTACACCGGGGAGCTGTTTTTT.

The genes are TRBV12-5 and TRBJ1-6, with a tentative D call TRBD1 (6 bases). The CDR3 is 15 amino acids. With 7 bases removed from V and 7 bases from J, the gap between germline ends came to 17 bases. CDR1 LGHNT and CDR2 FRNRAP come from the germline V gene. This CDR3 is CASELGRGANSPLHF. CDR3 coding DNA: TGTGCTAGTGAATTGGGGAGGGGGGCGAATTCACCCCTCCACTTT. Filled out from reference TRBV12-5 and TRBJ1-6, the complete variable domain reads DARVTQTPRHKVTEMGQEVTMRCQPILGHNTVFWYRQTMMQGLELLAYFRNRAPLDDSGMPKDRFSAEMPDATLATLKIQPSEPRDSAVYFCASELGRGANSPLHFGNGTRLTVT.